The clone carrying this T cell receptor beta chain was recorded a few times. The data were obtained in a study of blood T cell repertoires in COVID-19. Repertoires were generated with immunoSEQ multiplex PCR, while TCRdb's copy carries only in-frame clones and drops some. Of more than 300,000 clones detected, roughly four fifths appear once; the ten largest clones hold about 5%. This CDR3 has 15 amino acids. CDR1 is SGHDN and CDR2 is FVKESK in the germline V gene. The junction had 5 bases not matched to a gene; V was cut back by 4 bases and J by 3 bases. Resolution of symptoms, clearance, or two negative PCRs was present in recovered Cohort 3 donors.

This sequence was found in a woman aged 45-60 years who had recovered from COVID-19. Material for sequencing was PBMCs or T cells enriched from blood (not recorded which). The V and J genes are TRBV14 and TRBJ2-7, with 11 bases that match TRBD2. This CDR3 is CASSPTGTSGYEQYF. The CDR3 DNA reads as TGTGCCAGCAGCCCTACCGGGACTAGCGGCTACGAGCAGTACTTC. The whole variable domain, remainder taken from reference TRBV14 and TRBJ2-7, is EAGVTQFPSHSVIEKGQTVTLRCDPISGHDNLYWYRRVMGKEIKFLLHFVKESKQDESGMPNNRFLAERTGGTYSTLKVQPAELEDSGVYFCASSPTGTSGYEQYFGPGTRLTVT.